This T cell receptor beta chain was observed in a study of blood T cell repertoires in COVID-19. Overall study context: Some COVID-19 samples were acute and others convalescent; all came from the United States, Italy and Spain. T cells, B-cell-depleted T cells, or PBMCs supplied cDNA or gDNA.

Participants spanned ages roughly 18 to 90 years and resided in about two dozen US areas. In the study's own analysis: Reference gene primers were amplified, and this amplification served to estimate nucleated cell counts. Data came from immunoSEQ multiplex PCR; TCRdb stores just in-frame clones and leaves some out. From that table come the V and J calls and clone size; the DNA was used to work out D and trimming. The data show hundreds of thousands of clones, around 87% seen once. This CDR3 spans 14 amino acids. Germline-derived CDR1 and CDR2 are SGHDT and YYEEEE. With 7 bases clipped from V and 3 bases from J, the junction kept 7 bases outside the gene matches.

The sequence was collected from a man in his thirties or forties who had recovered from COVID-19. The gene calls are TRBV5-6 and TRBJ2-1, with TRBD1 matching over 7 bases. The sample taken for sequencing was PBMCs or T cells enriched from blood (not recorded which). Here the CDR3 reads CASLRGQIYNEQFF. The CDR3 coding sequence is TGTGCCAGCCTAAGGGGGCAGATCTACAATGAGCAGTTCTTC.